The 13 T cell receptor beta chains listed next were all sequenced from one sample in a study of vaccination and CD4 T cells after COVID-19. Described treatment: approximately 10-day PBMC culture with coronavirus spike peptide pools or control peptides (ViraFEST assay). An Oncomine TCR Beta short-read assay was used to sequence the DNA from cultured CD4+ T cells. TCRdb used MiXCR to reprocess the PCR reads, holding one entry per CDR3 protein. The sample holds some 7,700 distinct CDR3 sequences; less than 70% are singletons and the top ten take around 21%. These TCRs' antigens remain unknown. Sequencing used cultured CD4+ T cells from blood, obtained after SARS-CoV-2 vaccination. These receptors all stem from a human donor with COVID-19.

This clonotype showed up just a few times. V is TRBV7-2 and J is TRBJ2-7, with 9 bases lining up with TRBD1. Looked up from germline, CDR1 is SGHTA and CDR2 is FQGNSA. The V and J ends lost 7 bases and 1 base, in that order; junction bases with no gene match: 5. The CDR3 runs to 14 residues. As DNA, the CDR3 is TGTGCCAGCAATGGACAGGGGCGGTCCTACGAGCAGTACTTC. This translates into CASNGQGRSYEQYF.

CDR3 sequence (DNA): TGTGCCAGCAGCCGACAGGATAATCAGCCCCAGCATTTT. This translates into CASSRQDNQPQHF. The chain has TRBV2 and TRBJ1-5; a weak D match, TRBD1 (6 bases). Germline V lookup: CDR1 SNHLY, CDR2 FYNNEI. This CDR3 has 13 residues. Trimming removed 6 bases at V and 4 bases at J, with 10 bases between.

The rearrangement joins TRBV7-3 to TRBJ1-6, with TRBD1 as a possible D gene (6 bases). Germline CDR1 reads SGHTA; CDR2 reads FQGTGA. Trimming left V 4 bases short and J 7 bases short, with 11 bases between. This CDR3 contains 14 residues. The CDR3: CASSYQGSNSPLHF. In DNA form, the CDR3 reads TGTGCCAGCAGCTATCAGGGGTCCAATTCACCCCTCCACTTT.

CDR3 DNA: TGTGCCAGCAGCCCAGGACAGGGGAACACCTTC. It codes for CASSPGQGNTF. The rearrangement joins TRBV7-8 to TRBJ1-2; 9 nucleotides match TRBD1. The germline V gene has CDR1 SGHVS and CDR2 FQNEAQ. J was trimmed by 12 bases and V by 5 bases; bases with no gene match: 4. This CDR3 comprises 11 residues.

The J gene is TRBJ1-6, the V gene TRBV7-2, with 9 bases aligning to TRBD1. This CDR3 contains 15 residues. Trimming removed 5 bases from V and 7 bases from J; junction bases left unmatched: 6. The germline gives CDR1 SGHTA, CDR2 FQGNSA. The CDR3 is CASSPRTGENSPLHF. CDR3 bases: TGTGCCAGCAGCCCCAGGACAGGGGAGAATTCACCCCTCCACTTT.

The chain's CDR3 is CASLPRGGQPQHF. The DNA of the CDR3 is TGTGCCAGCCTACCCCGGGGCGGTCAGCCCCAGCATTTT. The J gene is TRBJ1-5, the V gene TRBV19; D is perhaps TRBD1 (5 bases). The V end lost 9 bases, the J end lost 6 bases, and 15 bases lay between the germline ends. CDR3 length equals 13 residues. CDR1 and CDR2 from the germline V gene are LNHDA and SQIVND (reference sequence).

The rearrangement links TRBV20-1 to TRBJ2-1, with D possibly TRBD2 on 7 matching bases. CDR3 length: 15 amino acids. The V and J ends lost 6 bases and 4 bases respectively, with 19 bases between them. CDR1 is DFQATT, CDR2 SNEGSKA, per germline (reference sequence). CDR3 sequence reads: CSALGGDNRYNEQFF. The CDR3 DNA reads TGCAGTGCCCTGGGGGGGGACAATAGGTACAATGAGCAGTTCTTC.

The chain joins TRBV20-1 to TRBJ2-5, with TRBD2 identical over 7 bases. V lost 1 base and J lost 5; bases outside the gene matches: 7. From germline, CDR1 is DFQATT and CDR2 SNEGSKA (reference sequence). The CDR3 has 14 residues. The CDR3 loop reads CSARATTSWETQYF. CDR3 nucleotides: TGCAGTGCTAGAGCGACGACTAGCTGGGAGACCCAGTACTTC.

J is TRBJ2-7 and V is TRBV20-1, with 10 bases fitting TRBD2. Germline V gene sequence: CDR1 DFQATT, CDR2 SNEGSKA (reference sequence). CDR3 length equals 14 residues. The J segment lost 4 bases and the V segment lost 4 bases, leaving 7 bases of the junction unmatched. The CDR3 DNA reads TGCAGTGCTATTAGGGCTAGCGGGGGATACGAGCAGTACTTC. It specifies CSAIRASGGYEQYF.

This chain connects TRBV6-5 to TRBJ2-3, with D possibly matching TRBD1 (7 bases). CDR3 size: 12 residues. Germline lookup yields CDR1 MNHEY and CDR2 SVGAGI. Trimming removed 4 bases at V and 6 bases at J, with 8 bases between. DNA for the CDR3: TGTGCCAGCAGTTCAGGGGGGGATACGCAGTATTTT. As protein: CASSSGGDTQYF.

This sequence joins TRBV11-3 and TRBJ2-2; D call uncertain. CDR3 size: 15 residues. CDR1 and CDR2 from the germline V gene are SGHNT and YENEEA. V was pared by 1 base and J by 0 bases, with 6 bases between. Here the CDR3 DNA reads TGTGCCAGCAGCTTAGCCGGTACGAACACCGGGGAGCTGTTTTTT. This codes for CASSLAGTNTGELFF.

This chain connects TRBV20-1 to TRBJ1-3; possibly TRBD1 for D (6 bases). There are 14 residues in the CDR3. The germline V gene encodes CDR1 DFQATT and CDR2 SNEGSKA (reference sequence). V shed 7 bases and J shed 0 bases, with 13 bases lying between them. CDR3 residues: CSGGAGHSGNTIYF. The CDR3 region has the DNA TGCAGTGGGGGGGCGGGCCACTCTGGAAACACCATATATTTT.

The chain couples TRBV20-1 to TRBJ1-1; D gene uncertain. The V end lost 3 bases, the J end lost 5 bases, and 10 bases lay between the germline ends. This CDR3 has 12 residues. Germline-derived CDR1 and CDR2 are DFQATT and SNEGSKA (reference sequence). CDR3 sequence: CSARGLGTEAFF. The CDR3 nucleotides are TGCAGTGCTAGGGGCTTAGGGACTGAAGCTTTCTTT.